This T cell receptor (beta chain) was profiled in a study of blood T cell repertoires in COVID-19. Looking at the study overall: Samples came from the United States, Italy and Spain, spanning acute and convalescent COVID-19. T cells, B-cell-depleted T cells, or PBMCs supplied cDNA or gDNA.

Authors' processing steps: Amplifying reference gene primers gave estimates of nucleated cell counts. Produced via immunoSEQ multiplex PCR; TCRdb's table is partial and in-frame only. Clone size and V and J calls were adopted from that table, with D and trimming inferred from the DNA. The sample lists roughly 260,000 clones, about four fifths occurring once. Deletions cut 6 bases from V and 0 bases from J, with 9 bases between. The CDR3 spans 15 residues. Germline assignment: CDR1 KGHSH and CDR2 LQKENI. The chain has TRBV18 and TRBJ1-6, with D possibly matching TRBD1 (5 bases). The sequencing sample was made of peripheral blood. The TCR comes from a woman between 70 and 85 years old with acute or convalescent COVID-19. CDR3 coding DNA: TGTGCCAGCTCGGACGGGGGCTCCTATAATTCACCCCTCCACTTT. As protein: CASSDGGSYNSPLHF.